This TCR beta chain was captured in a study of CD8+CD57+ T cells in acquired aplastic anemia. Study-level information: Recorded DNA amounts for sorted CD4+ and CD8+ cells had an average of about 3.5 ug. Study-wide results and limits: Any difference that existed in CD8+ Simpson's diversity between patients and controls was not significant. Twenty-nine shared CD8+ CDR3s appeared highly expressed within patients' immunodominant clones.

This clonotype showed up just a few times. What it binds is unknown. The TCR beta profiling, which covered VDJ combination and CDR3 sequence, was carried out using genomic DNA as the template. One entry per CDR3 protein, called by TCRdb with MiXCR from the reads. The sample holds 200,000 to 250,000 distinct CDR3 sequences; 55% to 65% are singletons and the top ten take 58%. This CDR3 contains 16 residues. With 4 bases removed from V and 8 bases from J, the gap between germline ends came to 18 bases. CDR1 is MGHDK, CDR2 SYGVNS, per germline. Patients included in sequencing had previously demonstrated CD8+CD57+ cell expansion by flow cytometry. Untreated patients provided the blood samples, with no therapy given before sampling.

The sequenced sample consisted of sorted CD4+, CD8+, or CD8+CD57+ T cells (not recorded which) from PBMCs. The gene calls are TRBV25-1 and TRBJ1-6, with no clear D. The TCR originated in a human donor with aplastic anemia. CDR3 region: CASSANTAGGHSPLHF. As DNA, the CDR3 is TGTGCCAGCAGTGCCAACACAGCGGGCGGCCATTCACCCCTCCACTTT.